The 11 T cell receptor beta chains reported below all come from one sample, sequenced in a study of blood T cell repertoires in COVID-19. Sequencing was performed with immunoSEQ multiplex PCR; in TCRdb, only in-frame clones are kept and a portion is missing. The sample includes around 65,000 clones, approximately 79% of them seen just once. The sequenced sample consisted of peripheral blood. The receptors were gathered from a woman older than 75 with active or convalescent COVID-19.

The V and J genes are TRBV5-4 and TRBJ1-1, with a weak D call TRBD1 (5 bases). Trimming shortened V by 4 bases and J by 11 bases, and 24 bases separated the two germline ends. The CDR3 has 15 amino acids. Germline CDR1 SGHNT, CDR2 YYREEE (reference sequence). The CDR3 is CASSDTRQFRKGAFF. The CDR3 DNA is TGTGCCAGCAGCGATACCAGACAGTTTCGAAAGGGCGCTTTCTTT.

The V gene is TRBV18, the J gene TRBJ2-3; no reliable D call. Germline values: CDR1 KGHSH, CDR2 LQKENI. The ends were cut back, 0 bases at V and 3 bases at J, with 10 bases in the middle. The CDR3 consists of 15 residues. In DNA, the CDR3 is TGTGCCAGCTCACCACCCGCGAGATGGACAGATACGCAGTATTTT. Its translation is CASSPPARWTDTQYF. The variable domain in full, completed from reference TRBV18 and TRBJ2-3, reads NAGVMQNPRHLVRRRGQEARLRCSPMKGHSHVYWYRQLPEEGLKFMVYLQKENIIDESGMPKERFSAEFPKEGPSILRIQQVVRGDSAAYFCASSPPARWTDTQYFGPGTRLTVL.

This chain joins TRBV7-2 and TRBJ2-2, with 11 bases that match TRBD1. The CDR3 contains 16 residues. CDR1 is SGHTA and CDR2 is FQGNSA in the germline V gene. V dropped 5 bases and J dropped 6; count of bases not matched to a gene: 8. The CDR3 bases are TGTGCCAGCAGCGCCCGGACAGGGGGCTGGGCCGGGGAGCTGTTTTTT. Protein product: CASSARTGGWAGELFF.

The genes are TRBV27 and TRBJ2-7, with D tentatively TRBD1 (6 bases). This CDR3 region has 15 residues. The germline CDR1 and CDR2 sequences are MNHEY and SMNVEV (reference sequence). V shed 5 bases and J shed 5 bases, with 19 bases lying between them. The CDR3 DNA follows: TGTGCCAGCAGTATCCAGACAGGCCGGGGTCACGAGCAGTACTTC. The encoded protein is CASSIQTGRGHEQYF.

This chain uses TRBV12-3 or TRBV12-4 with TRBJ1-1, with TRBD1 identical over 12 bases. The CDR3 loop spans 12 amino acids. V lost 4 bases to trimming and J lost 11 bases; unmatched junction nucleotides: 2. CDR3 sequence: CASSWGQGAAFF. The CDR3 coding sequence is TGTGCCAGCAGTTGGGGACAGGGGGCGGCTTTCTTT.

J is TRBJ1-2 and V is TRBV5-1; D possibly corresponds to TRBD1 (6 bases). Trimming pared 0 bases from V and 8 bases from J, leaving 14 bases between. The length of the CDR3 is 14 residues. The germline CDR1 and CDR2 sequences are SGHRS and YFSETQ. The CDR3: CASSLEQGWRGYTF. DNA for the CDR3: TGCGCCAGCAGCTTGGAGCAGGGGTGGCGGGGCTACACCTTC.

CDR3 amino acids: CASSLVLGGLNTEAFF. The CDR3, as DNA: TGCGCCAGCAGCTTGGTACTCGGGGGGTTGAACACTGAAGCTTTCTTT. The chain carries TRBV5-1 and TRBJ1-1, with D possibly being TRBD1 (5 bases). Trimming removed 0 bases at V and 0 bases at J, with 12 bases between. Looked up from germline, CDR1 is SGHRS and CDR2 is YFSETQ. CDR3 length: 16 residues. Looking up the rest from reference TRBV5-1 and TRBJ1-1 gives the full variable domain: KAGVTQTPRYLIKTRGQQVTLSCSPISGHRSVSWYQQTPGQGLQFLFEYFSETQRNKGNFPGRFSGRQFSNSRSEMNVSTLELGDSALYLCASSLVLGGLNTEAFFGQGTRLTVV.

The chain recombines TRBV7-2 with TRBJ1-6; perhaps TRBD1 as D (5 bases). The V end lost 1 base, the J end lost 4 bases, and 14 bases lay between the germline ends. The length of the CDR3 is 17 residues. Germline loops: CDR1 SGHTA, CDR2 FQGNSA. The CDR3 DNA sequence: TGTGCCAGCAGCTTAGGAAGGGGAGGAACTTATAATTCACCCCTCCACTTT. Translated: CASSLGRGGTYNSPLHF.

The rearrangement uses TRBV9 and TRBJ1-2, with 7 bases aligning to TRBD1. The CDR3 loop spans 15 amino acids. V gave up 6 bases and J gave up 0 bases; unmatched junction bases: 8. Germline V gives CDR1 SGDLS, CDR2 YYNGEE. Here the CDR3 reads CASNVAGTANYGYTF. The CDR3, as DNA: TGTGCCAGCAACGTGGCGGGGACAGCTAACTATGGCTACACCTTC.

This clone was recorded only once. The chain has TRBV5-1 and TRBJ2-1; D is possibly TRBD1 (6 bases). This CDR3 has 13 amino acids. CDR1 SGHRS and CDR2 YFSETQ come from the germline V gene. With 7 bases removed from V and 4 bases from J, the gap between germline ends came to 12 bases. The CDR3 coding sequence is TGCGCCAGCGAGGACAGAACATACAATGAGCAGTTCTTC. This codes for CASEDRTYNEQFF.

This clone came up many times. V and J are TRBV7-9 and TRBJ1-2, with D uncertain. Germline V CDR1 and CDR2: SEHNR, FQNEAQ (reference sequence). V lost 4 bases and J lost 7, with 10 bases in between. The CDR3 has 12 residues. This CDR3 is CASSSDIGGYTF. CDR3 bases: TGTGCCAGCAGCTCAGACATAGGTGGCTACACCTTC.